The T cell receptor (beta chain) described here comes from a study of blood T cell repertoires in COVID-19. In the study overall: The cDNA or gDNA used as material had been derived from T cells, B-cell-depleted T cells, or PBMCs.

Profiled with immunoSEQ multiplex PCR; TCRdb holds only in-frame clones, not every one. The table lists 170,000 or so clones, about 82% of them singletons. Germline V gene sequence: CDR1 MNHNS, CDR2 SASEGT. V was trimmed by 1 base and J by 3 bases, leaving 12 bases between them. There are 15 residues in the CDR3. The source material was peripheral blood. The source is a man aged 50 to 59 with active or convalescent COVID-19. The genes are TRBV6-1 and TRBJ2-5, with TRBD1 as a possible D gene (6 bases). CDR3 residues: CASSEGWDTKETQYF. CDR3 coding DNA: TGTGCCAGCAGTGAAGGGTGGGACACCAAAGAGACCCAGTACTTC.